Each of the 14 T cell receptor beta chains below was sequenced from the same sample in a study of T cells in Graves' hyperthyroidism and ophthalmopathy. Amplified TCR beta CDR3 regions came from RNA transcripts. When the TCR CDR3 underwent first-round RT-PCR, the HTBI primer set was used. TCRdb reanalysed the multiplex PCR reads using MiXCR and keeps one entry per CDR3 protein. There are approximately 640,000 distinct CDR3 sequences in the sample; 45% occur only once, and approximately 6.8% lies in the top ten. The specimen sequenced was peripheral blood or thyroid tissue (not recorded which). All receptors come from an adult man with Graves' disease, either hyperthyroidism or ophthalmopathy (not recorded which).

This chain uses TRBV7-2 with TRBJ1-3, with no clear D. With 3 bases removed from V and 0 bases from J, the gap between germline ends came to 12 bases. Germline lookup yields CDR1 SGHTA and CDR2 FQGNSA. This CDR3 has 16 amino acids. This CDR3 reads CASSLATTSSGNTIYF. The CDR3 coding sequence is TGTGCCAGCAGCTTGGCCACAACCAGCTCTGGAAACACCATATATTTT.

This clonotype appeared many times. In DNA, the CDR3 is TGTGCCAGCAGTGTCACGGGGATAGGTGGCTACACCTTC. Amino acid sequence: CASSVTGIGGYTF. The chain has TRBV25-1 and TRBJ1-2; D remains unclear. CDR1 and CDR2 from the germline V gene are MGHDK and SYGVNS. This CDR3 has 13 amino acids. V gave up 4 bases and J gave up 7 bases, with 13 bases separating them.

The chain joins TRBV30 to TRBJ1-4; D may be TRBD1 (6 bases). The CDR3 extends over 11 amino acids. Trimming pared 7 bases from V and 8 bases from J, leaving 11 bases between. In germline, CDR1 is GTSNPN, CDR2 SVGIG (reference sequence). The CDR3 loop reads CAFSTGEKLFF. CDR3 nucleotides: TGTGCCTTCTCGACAGGAGAAAAACTGTTTTTT.

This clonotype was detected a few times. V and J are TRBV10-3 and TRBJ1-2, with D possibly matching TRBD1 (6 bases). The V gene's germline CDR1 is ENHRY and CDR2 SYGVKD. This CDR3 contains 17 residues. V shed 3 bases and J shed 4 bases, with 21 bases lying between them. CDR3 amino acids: CAISDQGKIGLGYGYTF. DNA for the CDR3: TGTGCCATCAGTGACCAGGGGAAGATCGGCTTGGGCTATGGCTACACCTTC.

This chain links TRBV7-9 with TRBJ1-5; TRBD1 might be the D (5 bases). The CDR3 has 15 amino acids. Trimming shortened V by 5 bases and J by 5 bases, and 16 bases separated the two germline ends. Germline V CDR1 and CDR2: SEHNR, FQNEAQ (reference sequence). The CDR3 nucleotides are TGTGCCAGCAGCATAGGACTGGGAGGGGATCAGCCCCAGCATTTT. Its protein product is CASSIGLGGDQPQHF. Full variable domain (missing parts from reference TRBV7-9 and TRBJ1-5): DTGVSQNPRHKITKRGQNVTFRCDPISEHNRLYWYRQTLGQGPEFLTYFQNEAQLEKSRLLSDRFSAERPKGSFSTLEIQRTEQGDSAMYLCASSIGLGGDQPQHFGDGTRLSIL.

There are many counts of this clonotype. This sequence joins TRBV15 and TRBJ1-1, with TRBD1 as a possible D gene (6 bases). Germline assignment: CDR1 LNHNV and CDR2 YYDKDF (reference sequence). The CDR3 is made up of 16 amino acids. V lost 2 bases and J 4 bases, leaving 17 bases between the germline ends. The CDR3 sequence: CATSRSRTVSSTEAFF. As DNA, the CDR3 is TGTGCCACCAGCAGATCCCGGACAGTCTCGTCCACTGAAGCTTTCTTT.

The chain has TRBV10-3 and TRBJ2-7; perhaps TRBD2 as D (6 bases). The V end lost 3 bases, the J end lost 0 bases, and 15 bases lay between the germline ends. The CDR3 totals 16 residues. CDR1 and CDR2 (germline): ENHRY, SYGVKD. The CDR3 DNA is TGTGCCATCAGTGATGGGGTCGGGGGATCCTCCTACGAGCAGTACTTC. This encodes CAISDGVGGSSYEQYF.

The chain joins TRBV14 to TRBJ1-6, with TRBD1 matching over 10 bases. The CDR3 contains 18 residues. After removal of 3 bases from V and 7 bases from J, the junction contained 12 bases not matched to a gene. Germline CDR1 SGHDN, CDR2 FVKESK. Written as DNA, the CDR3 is TGTGCCAGCAGCCACGCAGGGACAGGGGTTTCCTTAAATTCACCCCTCCACTTT. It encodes CASSHAGTGVSLNSPLHF.

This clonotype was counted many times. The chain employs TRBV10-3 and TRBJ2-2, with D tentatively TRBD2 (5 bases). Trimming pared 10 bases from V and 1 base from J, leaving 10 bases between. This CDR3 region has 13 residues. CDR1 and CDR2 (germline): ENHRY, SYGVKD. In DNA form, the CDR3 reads TGTGCCACCCGCCGGGAGAACACCGGGGAGCTGTTTTTT. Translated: CATRRENTGELFF.

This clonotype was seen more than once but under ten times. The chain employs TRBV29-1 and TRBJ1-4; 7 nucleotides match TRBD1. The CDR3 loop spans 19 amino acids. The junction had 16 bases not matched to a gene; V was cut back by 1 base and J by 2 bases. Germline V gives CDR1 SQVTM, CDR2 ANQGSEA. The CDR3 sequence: CSVEGVWDSFSGTNEKLFF. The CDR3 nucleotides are TGCAGCGTTGAAGGAGTTTGGGACAGCTTTTCTGGGACTAATGAAAAACTGTTTTTT.

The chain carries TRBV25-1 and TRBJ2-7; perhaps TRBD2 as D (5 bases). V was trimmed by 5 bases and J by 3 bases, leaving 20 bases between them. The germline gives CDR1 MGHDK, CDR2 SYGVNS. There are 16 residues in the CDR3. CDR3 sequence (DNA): TGTGCCAGCAGTTACCACGAGCGGCCCCATAGCTACGAGCAGTACTTC. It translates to CASSYHERPHSYEQYF.

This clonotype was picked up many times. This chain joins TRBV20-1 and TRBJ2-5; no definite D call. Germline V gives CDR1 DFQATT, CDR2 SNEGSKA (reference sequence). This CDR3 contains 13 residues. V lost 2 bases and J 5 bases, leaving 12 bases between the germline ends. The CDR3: CSARPGFVETQYF. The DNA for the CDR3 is TGCAGTGCTAGACCGGGCTTCGTCGAGACCCAGTACTTC.

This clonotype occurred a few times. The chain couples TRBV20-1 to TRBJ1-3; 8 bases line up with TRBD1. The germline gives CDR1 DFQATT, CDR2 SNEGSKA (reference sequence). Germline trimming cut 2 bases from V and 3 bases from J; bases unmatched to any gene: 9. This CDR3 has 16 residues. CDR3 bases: TGCAGTGCTAGACCTCCGGACAGGGTTGGTGGAAACACCATATATTTT. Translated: CSARPPDRVGGNTIYF.

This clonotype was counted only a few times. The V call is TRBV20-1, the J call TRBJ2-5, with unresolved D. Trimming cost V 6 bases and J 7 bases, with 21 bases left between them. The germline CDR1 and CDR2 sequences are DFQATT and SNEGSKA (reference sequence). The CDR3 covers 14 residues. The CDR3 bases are TGCAGTGCAGTTCGAGACACGGGCTCAGGGACCCAGTACTTC. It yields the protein CSAVRDTGSGTQYF.